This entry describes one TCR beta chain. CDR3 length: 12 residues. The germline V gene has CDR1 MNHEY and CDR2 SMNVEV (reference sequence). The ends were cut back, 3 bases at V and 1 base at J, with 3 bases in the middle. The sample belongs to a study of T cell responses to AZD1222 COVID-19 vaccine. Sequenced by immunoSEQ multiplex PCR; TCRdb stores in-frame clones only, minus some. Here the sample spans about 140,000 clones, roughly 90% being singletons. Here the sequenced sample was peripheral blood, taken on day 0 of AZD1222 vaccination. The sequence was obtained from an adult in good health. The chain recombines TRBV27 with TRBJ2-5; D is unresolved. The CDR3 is CASSFFQETQYF. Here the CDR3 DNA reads TGTGCCAGCAGTTTCTTCCAAGAGACCCAGTACTTC.